This passage covers 30 T cell receptor beta chains from one sample sequenced in a study of identical twins. TCRdb re-called the 5' RACE reads with MiXCR, one entry per CDR3 protein. The sample carries 400,000 to 650,000 distinct CDR3 sequences, roughly 21% recorded once. These data are also associated with another study on T cells expressing NK-cell markers.

Sequenced: CD4+ T cells sorted from blood. Source of these receptors: a woman between 18 and 29 years old in good health.

A few counts support this clonotype. J is TRBJ2-2 and V is TRBV5-1, with D unclear. The CDR3 consists of 14 residues. Germline V gene lookup returns CDR1 SGHRS and CDR2 YFSETQ. V dropped 5 bases and J dropped 0 bases, with 8 bases sitting between them. CDR3 coding DNA: TGCGCCAGCAGTGACAAGACGAACACCGGGGAGCTGTTTTTT. It is translated as CASSDKTNTGELFF.

The CDR3 region is CAAGADPDTQYF. The CDR3 region has the DNA TGTGCCGCCGGGGCGGACCCAGATACGCAGTATTTT. The rearrangement uses TRBV5-4 and TRBJ2-3; perhaps D is TRBD1 or TRBD2 (5 bases each). The V gene lost 10 bases and the J gene lost 4 bases, with 13 bases spanning the gap. This CDR3 is built from 12 residues. Per the germline V gene, CDR1 is SGHNT and CDR2 is YYREEE (reference sequence).

V is TRBV25-1 and J is TRBJ2-2; tentative D call: TRBD1 (5 bases). The CDR3 is 14 amino acids. V lost 4 bases to trimming and J lost 4 bases, with 10 bases between them. Germline CDR1 MGHDK, CDR2 SYGVNS. The CDR3: CASSARASTGELFF. Here the CDR3 DNA reads TGTGCCAGCAGTGCCAGGGCGAGCACCGGGGAGCTGTTTTTT.

This clonotype turned up a few times. The chain links TRBV28 to TRBJ2-7; a weak D match, TRBD1 (5 bases). V was shortened by 8 bases and J by 5 bases, with 7 bases between the two germline ends. This CDR3 has 10 amino acids. In germline, CDR1 is MDHEN, CDR2 SYDVKM. The CDR3: CASGRDEQYF. In DNA, the CDR3 is TGTGCCAGCGGCAGGGACGAGCAGTACTTC.

This clonotype turned up a few times. The chain carries TRBV10-3 and TRBJ2-1; tentatively, D is TRBD2 (6 bases). The CDR3 runs to 13 residues. The germline V and J ends were trimmed by 2 bases and 8 bases, with 10 bases remaining between them. The germline V gene has CDR1 ENHRY and CDR2 SYGVKD. The CDR3 coding sequence is TGTGCCATCAGTGAGGCGGGAACCGATGAGCAGTTCTTC. Its translation is CAISEAGTDEQFF.

In this sample, this clonotype turned up a few times. The chain has TRBV7-8 and TRBJ2-3; D is perhaps TRBD2 (6 bases). The germline V gene encodes CDR1 SGHVS and CDR2 FQNEAQ. V lost 8 bases and J 2 bases, leaving 14 bases between the germline ends. CDR3 size: 14 residues. Written as DNA, the CDR3 is TGTGCCAGCGTCCCCCGGGGGACCACAGATACGCAGTATTTT. It translates to CASVPRGTTDTQYF.

The chain carries TRBV7-2 and TRBJ2-1; 10 nucleotides match TRBD1. The CDR3 has 15 residues. The V and J ends lost 5 bases and 8 bases, in that order; junction bases with no gene match: 9. Germline V gene lookup returns CDR1 SGHTA and CDR2 FQGNSA. The CDR3 loop is CASSPRDRGFHEQFF. Written as DNA, the CDR3 is TGTGCCAGCAGCCCTCGGGACAGGGGATTCCATGAGCAGTTCTTC.

The V gene is TRBV7-2, the J gene TRBJ1-6, with D perhaps matching TRBD1 (5 bases). V was trimmed by 5 bases and J by 10 bases, leaving 18 bases between them. The CDR3 has 15 amino acids. CDR1 and CDR2 from the germline V gene are SGHTA and FQGNSA. Here the CDR3 reads CASSLTGRKGSPLHF. CDR3 bases: TGTGCCAGCAGCCTTACGGGACGGAAGGGGTCACCCCTCCACTTT.

This clonotype was seen ten or more times. The rearrangement links TRBV5-1 to TRBJ2-7, with D unresolved. V was trimmed by 10 bases and J by 5 bases, leaving 19 bases between them. The CDR3 covers 13 residues. Germline V gene data show CDR1 as SGHRS and CDR2 as YFSETQ. The CDR3 DNA is TGCGCCGACTCAAACGAAGGGTGGCACGAGCAGTACTTC. It yields the protein CADSNEGWHEQYF. The entire variable domain, with the rest obtained from reference TRBV5-1 and TRBJ2-7, is as follows: KAGVTQTPRYLIKTRGQQVTLSCSPISGHRSVSWYQQTPGQGLQFLFEYFSETQRNKGNFPGRFSGRQFSNSRSEMNVSTLELGDSALYLCADSNEGWHEQYFGPGTRLTVT.

The chain combines TRBV20-1 with TRBJ2-7; the match to TRBD2 covers 13 bases. This CDR3 has 16 residues. V trimming: 0 bases; J trimming: 3 bases; junction bases outside the gene matches: 5. The germline V gene encodes CDR1 DFQATT and CDR2 SNEGSKA (reference sequence). Here the CDR3 reads CSARDPGLAGVYEQYF. CDR3 bases: TGCAGTGCTAGAGATCCAGGACTAGCGGGAGTCTACGAGCAGTACTTC.

The chain couples TRBV5-1 to TRBJ2-5, with TRBD2 identical over 11 bases. CDR3 length: 20 residues. Germline loops: CDR1 SGHRS, CDR2 YFSETQ. With V trimmed by 5 bases and J by 2 bases, 20 bases remained unmatched. CDR3 DNA: TGCGCCAGCAGTCCCGACTATAGCGGGAGGGCCGCCGCCCAACAAGAGACCCAGTACTTC. Encoded protein: CASSPDYSGRAAAQQETQYF.

V is TRBV6-5 and J is TRBJ1-3; no clear D gene. The V and J ends lost 2 bases and 0 bases respectively, with 8 bases between them. CDR1 is MNHEY and CDR2 is SVGAGI in the germline V gene. This CDR3 has 15 residues. Here the CDR3 reads CASSYGPLSGNTIYF. The CDR3 nucleotides read TGTGCCAGCAGTTACGGGCCTCTCTCTGGAAACACCATATATTTT.

The CDR3 DNA sequence: TGTGCCACCACCCGCCCGGGAAGCTCCTACAATGAGCAGTTCTTC. The encoded protein is CATTRPGSSYNEQFF. The J gene is TRBJ2-1, the V gene TRBV6-1; D is possibly TRBD2 (5 bases). Germline lookup yields CDR1 MNHNS and CDR2 SASEGT. Trimming removed 10 bases at V and 0 bases at J, with 16 bases between. The CDR3 length is 15 residues.

This clonotype has more than one count but fewer than ten. The rearrangement links TRBV15 to TRBJ2-3; D is unresolved. The CDR3 extends over 13 amino acids. The germline V and J ends were trimmed by 0 bases and 11 bases, with 12 bases remaining between them. Germline V CDR1 and CDR2: LNHNV, YYDKDF (reference sequence). CDR3 coding DNA: TGTGCCACCAGCAGAGAGGTTCTCTGGGGGCAGTATTTT. This sequence encodes CATSREVLWGQYF.

This clonotype was found a few times. The chain carries TRBV12-3 or TRBV12-4 and TRBJ2-7; 7 bases line up with TRBD1. The CDR3 sequence is 14 residues long. V trimming: 5 bases; J trimming: 0 bases; junction bases outside the gene matches: 4. The CDR3 nucleotides read TGTGCCAGCAGTAGACAGGGTTTCTCCTACGAGCAGTACTTC. Its translation is CASSRQGFSYEQYF.

The chain employs TRBV5-6 and TRBJ2-7; no definite D call. Trimming removed 3 bases from V and 0 bases from J, with 7 bases in between. There are 13 residues in the CDR3. The germline gives CDR1 SGHDT, CDR2 YYEEEE. The CDR3 reads CASSSWASYEQYF. The DNA for the CDR3 is TGTGCCAGCAGCTCGTGGGCCTCCTACGAGCAGTACTTC.

The chain has TRBV20-1 and TRBJ2-7, with D possibly TRBD1 on 6 matching bases. V was cut by 5 bases and J by 6 bases, with 23 bases left in between. Germline V gene data show CDR1 as DFQATT and CDR2 as SNEGSKA (reference sequence). The CDR3 runs to 15 residues. In DNA, the CDR3 is TGCAGTGCTCGGTGGGCAGGGGATCATCGGCGCGAGCAGTACTTC. Protein product: CSARWAGDHRREQYF.

V and J are TRBV9 and TRBJ1-1; no firm D call. Per the germline V gene, CDR1 is SGDLS and CDR2 is YYNGEE. V lost 0 bases and J 5 bases, leaving 17 bases between the germline ends. CDR3 length: 16 amino acids. The CDR3: CASSVDVGVRTTEAFF. DNA for the CDR3: TGTGCCAGCAGCGTAGATGTTGGCGTCCGGACGACTGAAGCTTTCTTT.

This chain joins TRBV12-3 or TRBV12-4 and TRBJ1-1; D possibly corresponds to TRBD1 (5 bases). CDR3 length: 16 residues. Trimming took off 7 bases at V and 0 bases at J, with 18 bases between the two ends. DNA for the CDR3: TGTGCCAGCATCCCGGGTCTGACAGCAATGAACACTGAAGCTTTCTTT. Translated: CASIPGLTAMNTEAFF.

This clonotype showed up just a few times. The V gene is TRBV20-1, the J gene TRBJ1-2, with D tentatively TRBD1 (5 bases). The CDR3 is 16 amino acids. The germline V and J ends were trimmed by 3 bases and 7 bases, with 24 bases remaining between them. Germline lookup yields CDR1 DFQATT and CDR2 SNEGSKA (reference sequence). The CDR3 here is CSARRSGGSGAGGYTF. The CDR3, as DNA: TGCAGTGCTAGGAGGTCTGGGGGATCTGGGGCTGGTGGCTACACCTTC.

This sequence joins TRBV12-3 or TRBV12-4 and TRBJ2-4, with 7 bases matching TRBD1. The CDR3 has 12 residues. With V trimmed by 6 bases and J by 8 bases, 4 bases remained unmatched. The CDR3, as DNA: TGTGCCAGCAGCTCTACAGGGGACATTCAGTACTTC. Translating it yields CASSSTGDIQYF.

The chain links TRBV18 to TRBJ1-1; D call uncertain. Germline V gives CDR1 KGHSH, CDR2 LQKENI. The V end was cut by 0 bases, the J end by 10 bases, with 12 bases between. This CDR3 has 13 residues. The CDR3 sequence is CASSPPVTGSAFF. The CDR3 DNA follows: TGTGCCAGCTCACCACCGGTGACGGGATCAGCTTTCTTT.

In this sample, this clonotype turned up a few times. The chain employs TRBV12-3 or TRBV12-4 and TRBJ2-3; D gene uncertain. The CDR3 extends over 12 amino acids. The V and J ends lost 7 bases and 7 bases respectively, with 12 bases between them. The CDR3 loop is CASNIVGNTQYF. The CDR3 DNA reads TGTGCCAGCAATATCGTAGGGAATACGCAGTATTTT.

The rearrangement joins TRBV20-1 to TRBJ2-3; D is unclear. Germline assignment: CDR1 DFQATT and CDR2 SNEGSKA (reference sequence). V lost 5 bases and J 3 bases, leaving 15 bases between the germline ends. This CDR3 is built from 14 residues. The CDR3 nucleotides read TGCAGTGCTGCGACCAGCCAAGCGACAGATACGCAGTATTTT. Amino acids: CSAATSQATDTQYF.

The table lists this clonotype with a few counts. The chain is built from TRBV5-1 and TRBJ2-5; possibly TRBD1 for D (6 bases). From germline, CDR1 is SGHRS and CDR2 YFSETQ. This CDR3 has 14 amino acids. The V end lost 5 bases, the J end lost 4 bases, and 15 bases lay between the germline ends. CDR3 nucleotide sequence: TGCGCCAGCAGAGTACAGGGTACCTCAGAGACCCAGTACTTC. Protein product: CASRVQGTSETQYF.

This clonotype was counted between two and nine times. This sequence may be a read error, since a much larger clone differs from it by one base. The V and J genes are TRBV6-5 and TRBJ2-5, with D tentatively TRBD1 or TRBD2 (5 bases each). The CDR3 has 11 amino acids. Germline V gene data show CDR1 as MNHEY and CDR2 as SVGAGI. V gave up 0 bases and J gave up 9 bases, with 5 bases separating them. The CDR3 sequence is CASSYSGAQYF. The CDR3 coding sequence is TGTGCCAGCAGTTACTCGGGGGCCCAGTACTTC.

V and J are TRBV5-1 and TRBJ2-1, with D maybe TRBD2 (5 bases). V lost 0 bases and J lost 7, with 11 bases in between. The CDR3 is 14 residues long. Germline V gives CDR1 SGHRS, CDR2 YFSETQ. In nucleotides, the CDR3 is TGCGCCAGCAGCTTGGGGACGGGAAGAAATGAGCAGTTCTTC. It translates to CASSLGTGRNEQFF.

This clonotype has just a few counts. The chain joins TRBV15 to TRBJ2-1; weak D call: TRBD1 (6 bases). This CDR3 contains 16 residues. Germline CDR1 and CDR2: LNHNV and YYDKDF (reference sequence). The germline V and J ends were trimmed by 6 bases and 8 bases, with 23 bases remaining between them. In DNA form, the CDR3 reads TGTGCCACCAGTTACTTCAGGGGCTCCCGTAGGGATGAGCAGTTCTTC. Its protein product is CATSYFRGSRRDEQFF.

This clonotype was detected only once. This rearrangement joins TRBV27 to TRBJ2-7; the match to TRBD1 covers 7 bases. Germline V gives CDR1 MNHEY, CDR2 SMNVEV (reference sequence). V lost 6 bases, J lost 4 bases, and 3 bases stayed unmatched. The CDR3 has 12 amino acids. The chain's CDR3 is CASRSQGYEQYF. The CDR3 DNA is TGTGCCAGCAGGTCACAGGGGTACGAGCAGTACTTC.

In its sample, this clonotype was seen many times. This chain joins TRBV20-1 and TRBJ1-2, with D unresolved. The V and J ends lost 7 bases and 4 bases respectively, with 19 bases between them. The CDR3 is 14 residues long. Germline V gives CDR1 DFQATT, CDR2 SNEGSKA (reference sequence). The CDR3 DNA reads TGCAGTGGGGTGTACCAACAACATCCCTATGGCTACACCTTC. It encodes CSGVYQQHPYGYTF.